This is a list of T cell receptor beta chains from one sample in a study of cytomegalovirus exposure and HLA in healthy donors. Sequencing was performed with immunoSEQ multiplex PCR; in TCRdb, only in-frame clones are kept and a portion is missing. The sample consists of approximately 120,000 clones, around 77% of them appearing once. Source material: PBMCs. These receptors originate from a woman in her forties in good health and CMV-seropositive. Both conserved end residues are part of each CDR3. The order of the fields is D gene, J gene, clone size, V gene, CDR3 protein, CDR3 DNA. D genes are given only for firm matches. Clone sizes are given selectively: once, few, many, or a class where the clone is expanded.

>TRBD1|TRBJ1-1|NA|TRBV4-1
CASSPVGQGTEAFF
TGCGCCAGCAGCCCCGTCGGACAGGGCACTGAAGCTTTCTTT
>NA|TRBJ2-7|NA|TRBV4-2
CASSPGGSTYEQYF
TGTGCCAGCAGCCCTGGTGGCAGTACCTACGAGCAGTACTTC
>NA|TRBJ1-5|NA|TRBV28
CASSLTGLYNHF
TGTGCCAGCAGTTTAACGGGACTCTACAATCATTTT
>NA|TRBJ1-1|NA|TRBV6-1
CASERGGTNTEAFF
TGTGCCAGTGAGCGGGGAGGGACGAACACTGAAGCTTTCTTT
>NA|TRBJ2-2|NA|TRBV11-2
CASSSRERGTGELFF
TGTGCCAGCAGCTCGCGGGAACGGGGCACCGGGGAGCTGTTTTTT
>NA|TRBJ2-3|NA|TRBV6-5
CASRASTDTQYF
TGTGCCAGCAGAGCGAGCACAGATACGCAGTATTTT
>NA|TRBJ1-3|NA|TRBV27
CASSLSGGSSGNTIYF
TGTGCCAGCAGTTTAAGTGGCGGGAGCTCTGGAAACACCATATATTTT
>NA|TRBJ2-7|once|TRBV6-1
CASTAYYYEQYF
TGTGCCAGCACGGCCTATTACTACGAGCAGTACTTC
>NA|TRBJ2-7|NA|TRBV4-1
CASSLGTWDSFYEQYF
TGCGCCAGCAGCCTTGGAACTTGGGACTCCTTCTACGAGCAGTACTTC
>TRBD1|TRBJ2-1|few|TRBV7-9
CASSVDREFYNEQFF
TGTGCCAGCAGCGTGGACAGGGAATTCTACAATGAGCAGTTCTTC
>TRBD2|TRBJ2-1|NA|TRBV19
CASSNPGTSGYNEQFF
TGTGCCAGTAGTAACCCCGGGACTAGCGGTTACAATGAGCAGTTCTTC
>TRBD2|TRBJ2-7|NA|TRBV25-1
CASSGAGGGEQYF
TGTGCCAGCAGTGGAGCGGGAGGAGGCGAGCAGTACTTC
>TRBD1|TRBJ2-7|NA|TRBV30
CAWSGWTGAEQYF
TGTGCCTGGAGTGGCTGGACAGGGGCCGAGCAGTACTTC
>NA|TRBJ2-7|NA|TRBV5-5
CASSLAGTGSYEQYF
TGTGCCAGCAGCTTGGCCGGGACTGGGTCCTACGAGCAGTACTTC